A single sample gave rise to the 26 T cell receptor beta chains below, sequenced in a study of T cell clusters in autoimmune cytopenias. One tube held mixed TRB-A and TRB-B primer pools for touch-down PCR. TCRdb reanalyzed the multiplex PCR reads and collapses them to one entry per CDR3 protein, without DNA. Its clone listing holds about 8,400 distinct CDR3 sequences. TRB amplification used 200 to 250 ng of peripheral blood genomic DNA. Material for sequencing was peripheral blood. The receptors come from a human donor with an autoimmune cytopenia or autoimmune hepatitis (not recorded which).

The J gene is TRBJ1-6, the V gene TRBV27; TCRdb's assignment of TRBD1 cannot be checked, as there is no DNA. The CDR3 is made up of 17 amino acids. Looked up from germline, CDR1 is MNHEY and CDR2 is SMNVEV (reference sequence). The CDR3 sequence is CASSKPGQGHLNSPLHF.

J is TRBJ1-4 and V is TRBV10-3. The CDR3 spans 14 residues. Looked up from germline, CDR1 is ENHRY and CDR2 is SYGVKD. The CDR3 sequence is CAISDMGTNEKLFF.

Judged by frequency, this clonotype is medium-sized (0.01 to 0.1%). CDR3 sequence: CASSHRGGKQYF. The chain links TRBV12-3 or TRBV12-4 to TRBJ2-7; there is no DNA to check the TCRdb D call of TRBD1. The CDR3 covers 12 residues.

This chain uses TRBV5-1 with TRBJ2-3. CDR3 length equals 14 residues. Per the germline V gene, CDR1 is SGHRS and CDR2 is YFSETQ. The CDR3: CASSLGSVTDTQYF. The entire variable domain, with the rest obtained from reference TRBV5-1 and TRBJ2-3, is as follows: KAGVTQTPRYLIKTRGQQVTLSCSPISGHRSVSWYQQTPGQGLQFLFEYFSETQRNKGNFPGRFSGRQFSNSRSEMNVSTLELGDSALYLCASSLGSVTDTQYFGPGTRLTVL.

By frequency, this clonotype is medium-sized. V usage is TRBV7-2 and J usage is TRBJ2-1; TCRdb reports TRBD2, a call that lacks DNA to check it against. Germline V gives CDR1 SGHTA, CDR2 FQGNSA. This CDR3 is 14 amino acids long. The CDR3 region is CASSSTSGRAKQFF.

This chain connects TRBV20-1 to TRBJ2-7; absent DNA, TCRdb's TRBD2 call cannot be checked. Germline V gene lookup returns CDR1 DFQATT and CDR2 SNEGSKA (reference sequence). This CDR3 has 18 amino acids. CDR3: CSARGVPGLAGSTYEQYF.

The chain uses TRBV7-9 and TRBJ1-1; with no DNA, the TCRdb D assignment of TRBD1 cannot be verified. Germline V gene sequence: CDR1 SEHNR, CDR2 FQNEAQ (reference sequence). CDR3 length equals 15 residues. The CDR3 sequence: CASSILGAGSAEAFF.

The V and J genes are TRBV12-3 or TRBV12-4 and TRBJ1-2; with no DNA, the TCRdb D assignment of TRBD1 cannot be verified. CDR3 size: 15 residues. The CDR3 loop reads CASSSPGQGSYGYTF.

This clonotype is deemed medium-sized by its frequency. The rearrangement joins TRBV19 to TRBJ2-3; without DNA, the TCRdb call of TRBD2 cannot be checked. This CDR3 comprises 14 residues. Germline V lookup: CDR1 LNHDA, CDR2 SQIVND (reference sequence). This CDR3 is CASRKRGSTDTQYF.

The chain recombines TRBV19 with TRBJ2-7; TCRdb lists TRBD1, though no DNA is available to test this call. The CDR3 extends over 14 amino acids. Germline V gene data show CDR1 as LNHDA and CDR2 as SQIVND (reference sequence). CDR3 loop: CASKPRAGSYEQYF.

V and J are TRBV7-2 and TRBJ1-5; the D call of TRBD1 rests on TCRdb alone, since no DNA is present to check it. CDR1 SGHTA and CDR2 FQGNSA come from the germline V gene. The CDR3 runs 16 residues. The CDR3 region is CASSPRTGASGGPQHF.

The chain has TRBV7-9 and TRBJ2-2. CDR1 and CDR2 from the germline V gene are SEHNR and FQNEAQ (reference sequence). The CDR3 is made up of 14 amino acids. CDR3 protein: CASSFSRTAGELFF.

The rearrangement uses TRBV6-5 and TRBJ2-7; no DNA is available, so the TRBD1 call from TCRdb remains unchecked. This CDR3 has 17 residues. From germline, CDR1 is MNHEY and CDR2 SVGAGI. CDR3 residues: CASTIEHRTGATYEQYF.

By frequency, this clonotype is medium-sized. The CDR3 loop is CSAIHGLAGYNEQFF. The rearrangement links TRBV20-1 to TRBJ2-1; checking the TCRdb D call of TRBD2 is not possible without DNA. From germline, CDR1 is DFQATT and CDR2 SNEGSKA (reference sequence). The CDR3 has 15 residues.

The CDR3 protein is CSAPTSGGPTYNEQFF. The rearrangement uses TRBV20-1 and TRBJ2-1; with no DNA, the TCRdb D assignment of TRBD2 cannot be verified. The CDR3 sequence is 16 residues long. The germline V gene has CDR1 DFQATT and CDR2 SNEGSKA (reference sequence).

This clonotype is called medium-sized based on its frequency. The chain has TRBV30 and TRBJ1-1; TCRdb names TRBD1, which stays unverified in the absence of DNA. Germline CDR1 is GTSNPN and CDR2 is SVGIG (reference sequence). This CDR3 spans 14 amino acids. The CDR3 here is CAWNREQGATEAFF.

This rearrangement joins TRBV10-3 to TRBJ2-5; TCRdb lists TRBD2, though no DNA is available to test this call. The germline gives CDR1 ENHRY, CDR2 SYGVKD. The CDR3 has 14 residues. CDR3: CAIRKREGQETQYF.

The chain uses TRBV9 and TRBJ2-1; the D call of TRBD1 rests on TCRdb alone, since no DNA is present to check it. The CDR3 runs 15 residues. Germline assignment: CDR1 SGDLS and CDR2 YYNGEE. The CDR3 region is CASSVTGGSQETQFF.

The chain carries TRBV7-2 and TRBJ2-7. Looked up from germline, CDR1 is SGHTA and CDR2 is FQGNSA. CDR3 size: 15 residues. CDR3 protein: CASSLSGGSPYEQYF.

This chain links TRBV27 with TRBJ1-1; TCRdb reports TRBD1, a call that lacks DNA to check it against. The CDR3 totals 14 residues. Germline values: CDR1 MNHEY, CDR2 SMNVEV (reference sequence). CDR3 residues: CASSFHRGGTEAFF.

This clonotype shows up as medium-sized (0.01 to 0.1%) by frequency. The chain carries TRBV20-1 and TRBJ2-7; TCRdb reports TRBD1, a call that lacks DNA to check it against. The CDR3 runs to 14 residues. Germline V CDR1 and CDR2: DFQATT, SNEGSKA (reference sequence). This CDR3 reads CSARDQGGMYEQYF.

The CDR3 loop reads CSAPDRVGSYEQYF. The J gene is TRBJ2-7, the V gene TRBV20-1; checking the TCRdb D call of TRBD1 is not possible without DNA. The CDR3 is made up of 14 amino acids. Germline CDR1 is DFQATT and CDR2 is SNEGSKA (reference sequence).

This clonotype is labeled medium-sized based on frequency. The rearrangement uses TRBV6-5 and TRBJ1-6; TCRdb's D gene call, TRBD1, goes unchecked for lack of DNA. The CDR3 is 15 residues long. CDR1 is MNHEY and CDR2 is SVGAGI in the germline V gene. CDR3 protein: CASSPLGDRNSPLHF.

This sequence joins TRBV5-1 and TRBJ1-2; TCRdb's assignment of TRBD1 cannot be checked, as there is no DNA. The CDR3 runs to 14 residues. The V gene's germline CDR1 is SGHRS and CDR2 YFSETQ. This CDR3 reads CASSSGTGNYGYTF.

This clonotype ranks as medium-sized in terms of frequency. The chain links TRBV29-1 to TRBJ1-2; TCRdb's assignment of TRBD1 cannot be checked, as there is no DNA. The germline CDR1 and CDR2 sequences are SQVTM and ANQGSEA. The CDR3 has 13 residues. The CDR3 region is CSVSSRGQGGYTF.

The chain joins TRBV6-5 to TRBJ1-4; with no DNA, the TCRdb D assignment of TRBD1 cannot be verified. Germline loops: CDR1 MNHEY, CDR2 SVGAGI. CDR3 length: 17 residues. This CDR3 is CASRPDRTSATNEKLFF.